Sequencing of this TCR beta chain was carried out in a study of blood T cell repertoires in COVID-19. Study-level background: Italy, Spain and the United States were the sources of the convalescent and acute COVID-19 samples.

V shed 5 bases and J 2 bases; nucleotides not matched to a gene: 2. The CDR3 covers 14 residues. The germline CDR1 and CDR2 sequences are MDHEN and SYDVKM. Using immunoSEQ multiplex PCR, the repertoire was profiled, and TCRdb retains in-frame clones only, with some absent. The profile shows hundreds of thousands of clones, about 85% of them singletons. This chain connects TRBV28 to TRBJ1-5, with TRBD1 identical over 8 bases. The sequence came from a woman aged 18-29 years who had recovered from COVID-19. The sample comprised peripheral blood. CDR3 amino acids: CASSTTGGNQPQHF. The CDR3 region has the DNA TGTGCCAGCAGTACGACAGGGGGCAATCAGCCCCAGCATTTT.